Listed below are T cell receptor beta chains from one sample, sequenced in a study of blood T cell repertoires in COVID-19. Only in-frame clones appear in the TCRdb table, and some are missing; sequencing was by immunoSEQ multiplex PCR. The table has approximately 58,000 clones, 85% seen once. The sequenced material came from peripheral blood. These receptor sequences come from a man aged 40-55 years with active COVID-19. The CDR3 runs from the conserved cysteine through the conserved F or W. A D gene is named only where the DNA matches it firmly. A row's size may be missing; if present it is once, few, many or a size class.

clone_size,v_call,j_call,d_call,cdr3_nt,cdr3_aa
few,TRBV3-1/TRBV3-2,TRBJ2-7,-,TGTGCCAGCAGCCACAGTGTCTGGAGGAGCCGGAACTACGAGCAGTACTTC,CASSHSVWRSRNYEQYF
-,TRBV6-6,TRBJ2-5,-,TGTGCCAGCAGTTACTCTTGGGCCCAAGAGACCCAGTACTTC,CASSYSWAQETQYF
-,TRBV19,TRBJ1-5,-,TGTGCCAGTAGTATAGCAGGGGTGGATCAGCCCCAGCATTTT,CASSIAGVDQPQHF
once,TRBV29-1,TRBJ2-5,TRBD1,TGCAGCGTTGAGAGGGACAGGGGTCAAGAGACCCAGTACTTC,CSVERDRGQETQYF
few,TRBV7-2,TRBJ2-1,-,TGTGCCAGCAGCTTACCATCAGGGCTCGACAATGAGCAGTTCTTC,CASSLPSGLDNEQFF
-,TRBV9,TRBJ2-7,-,TGTGCCAGCAGCGTAATGCTAGGCGCCGAGCAGTACTTC,CASSVMLGAEQYF
-,TRBV28,TRBJ1-1,-,TGTGCCACCGCAGAGAACACTGAAGCTTTCTTT,CATAENTEAFF
-,TRBV5-1,TRBJ2-1,TRBD2,TGCGCCAGCAGCTTGGGGGGACTAGCGGAGGAGCAGTTCTTC,CASSLGGLAEEQFF
-,TRBV6-5,TRBJ2-2,-,TGTGCCAGCACTCAAGGGGGGGCAGGCACCGGGGAGCTGTTTTTT,CASTQGGAGTGELFF
few,TRBV11-2,TRBJ2-3,TRBD2,TGTGCCAGCAGCGGGCGACTAGCGGGAGATGGAACAGATACGCAGTATTTT,CASSGRLAGDGTDTQYF
-,TRBV3-1/TRBV3-2,TRBJ1-5,-,TGTGCCAGCAGCCAAGCGGGGGGTCAGCCCCAGCATTTT,CASSQAGGQPQHF
once,TRBV18,TRBJ1-5,-,TGTGCCAGCTCACCAATCAGGGTTAGTAATCAGCCCCAGCATTTT,CASSPIRVSNQPQHF
once,TRBV28,TRBJ1-1,-,TGTGCCAGCAGTTTTGAGTACACTGAAGCTTTCTTT,CASSFEYTEAFF
-,TRBV5-1,TRBJ1-1,TRBD1,TGCGCCAGCAGCGGCGGACAGGGTGGGACTGAAGCTTTCTTT,CASSGGQGGTEAFF
few,TRBV5-8,TRBJ2-3,TRBD2,TGTGCCAGCAGCAATAGCGGGCCAGATACGCAGTATTTT,CASSNSGPDTQYF
-,TRBV27,TRBJ2-5,TRBD1,TGTGCCAGCTGGCCAGAAGCAGGGGGCGGGTCAGAGACCCAGTACTTC,CASWPEAGGGSETQYF
few,TRBV4-2,TRBJ2-3,TRBD2,TGTGCCAGCAGCCAAGATCTTCCGGCTAGCGGGGTCCTCACAGATACGCAGTATTTT,CASSQDLPASGVLTDTQYF
-,TRBV10-3,TRBJ2-3,TRBD2,TGTGCCATCACCATCACAGGGTCACTAGCGGGGGCTAGCACAGATACGCAGTATTTT,CAITITGSLAGASTDTQYF
many,TRBV5-1,TRBJ2-3,-,TGCGCCAGCAGGGAGGGGGCAGGCACAGATACGCAGTATTTT,CASREGAGTDTQYF
-,TRBV3-1/TRBV3-2,TRBJ2-2,-,TGTGCCATCGGACTGGGCACCGGGGAGCTGTTTTTT,CAIGLGTGELFF
-,TRBV9,TRBJ2-7,TRBD1,TGTGCCAGCAGCGGTGGGGCCAGGGGGTCCTACGAGCAGTACTTC,CASSGGARGSYEQYF
once,TRBV18,TRBJ2-7,TRBD2,TGTGCCAGCTCACCCAGCGGGGAGATCTACGAGCAGTACTTC,CASSPSGEIYEQYF
-,TRBV9,TRBJ2-1,-,TGTGCCAGCAGCGTAGATCATAATGAGCAGTTCTTC,CASSVDHNEQFF
few,TRBV3-1/TRBV3-2,TRBJ2-7,TRBD1,TGTGCCTCACGAGCGGCAGGGGGTAGCGAGCAGTACTTC,CASRAAGGSEQYF
-,TRBV24-1,TRBJ1-2,-,TGTGCCACCAGTGATTTTAATGGCTACACCTTC,CATSDFNGYTF